This T cell receptor beta chain is from a study of regulatory T cells in long-lasting Graves disease. This clonotype was observed at least ten times. This CDR3 comprises 15 residues. Trimming took off 3 bases at V and 1 base at J, with 10 bases between the two ends. TCR beta libraries were built with iRepertoire HTBI primers and Arm-PCR of CDR3 regions. TCRdb independently ran MiXCR on the multiplex PCR reads; one entry per CDR3 protein. The sample has some 250,000 distinct CDR3 sequences; 20% to 25% are singletons. Time point meaning: newly diagnosed GD, antithyroid drugs for less than 3 months. RNA isolated from PBMCs was used to make the TCR library.

The chain links TRBV12-3 or TRBV12-4 to TRBJ2-1; possibly TRBD1 for D (5 bases). The sample here was peripheral blood mononuclear cells (PBMCs), taken at new diagnosis, from a patient treated with antithyroid drugs. The origin of this receptor is a female donor with Graves disease. CDR3 region: CASSLGHGSYNEQFF. CDR3 nucleotide sequence: TGTGCCAGCAGTTTGGGGCACGGATCCTACAATGAGCAGTTCTTC.